Shown below are 13 T cell receptor beta chains from a single sample sequenced in a study of blood T cell repertoires in COVID-19. The assay was immunoSEQ multiplex PCR, and TCRdb's table has in-frame clones only and misses some. The table records about 39,000 clones, about 85% of them present only once. The sample comprised peripheral blood. These receptors all come from a man between 60 and 75 years old with acute or convalescent COVID-19.

The J gene is TRBJ1-1, the V gene TRBV19; 7 bases match TRBD1. Losses at the gene ends were 4 bases for V and 6 bases for J; bases not matched to a gene: 11. Germline CDR1 reads LNHDA; CDR2 reads SQIVND (reference sequence). The CDR3 extends over 15 amino acids. The CDR3 sequence: CASSKMTGTRAEAFF. CDR3 coding DNA: TGTGCCAGTAGTAAGATGACAGGGACAAGGGCTGAAGCTTTCTTT.

V is TRBV30 and J is TRBJ1-4; D not certain. CDR3 length: 13 residues. V was shortened by 0 bases and J by 6 bases, with 8 bases between the two germline ends. Per the germline V gene, CDR1 is GTSNPN and CDR2 is SVGIG (reference sequence). CDR3 nucleotides: TGTGCCTGGAGTGTCCAGGTAGATGAAAAACTGTTTTTT. The encoded protein is CAWSVQVDEKLFF.

V usage is TRBV4-1 and J usage is TRBJ1-3; D is perhaps TRBD1 (5 bases). Germline V CDR1 and CDR2: MGHRA, YSYEKL. V lost 1 base and J lost 2, with 15 bases in between. This CDR3 contains 17 residues. In nucleotides, the CDR3 is TGCGCCAGCAGCCAAGGAATTCTTGGGGGGGCTGGAAACACCATATATTTT. Translated, it gives CASSQGILGGAGNTIYF.

V gene TRBV3-1 (or the pseudogene TRBV3-2) combines with J gene TRBJ1-3; TRBD1 might be the D (5 bases). Looked up from germline, CDR1 is LGHDT and CDR2 is YNNKEL (reference sequence). V lost 4 bases and J 0 bases, leaving 16 bases between the germline ends. The CDR3 contains 17 residues. In nucleotides, the CDR3 is TGTGCCAGCAGCCCGGAACACCTCGACAGCTCTGGAAACACCATATATTTT. Protein: CASSPEHLDSSGNTIYF.

The V gene is TRBV2, the J gene TRBJ1-4; D perhaps matches TRBD1 (6 bases). Per germline, CDR1 SNHLY and CDR2 FYNNEI. The CDR3 consists of 14 residues. Trimming removed 3 bases from V and 4 bases from J, with 9 bases in between. The CDR3 spells CASSEQGSNEKLFF. The DNA for the CDR3 is TGTGCCAGCAGTGAGCAGGGGAGTAATGAAAAACTGTTTTTT.

The rearrangement links TRBV2 to TRBJ2-1; 12 bases line up with TRBD2. CDR1 is SNHLY, CDR2 FYNNEI, per germline. V was pared by 7 bases and J by 10 bases, with 5 bases of the junction left unmatched. The CDR3 covers 13 residues. The CDR3 region has the DNA TGTGCCAGCAAGACTAGCGGGAGTTGGGAGCAGTTCTTC. As protein: CASKTSGSWEQFF.

The chain recombines TRBV5-1 with TRBJ1-4; D might be TRBD1 (6 bases). CDR1 is SGHRS and CDR2 is YFSETQ in the germline V gene. Trimming left V 4 bases short and J 5 bases short, with 9 bases between. The CDR3 spans 13 residues. CDR3 sequence: CASSTDRNEKLFF. In DNA, the CDR3 is TGCGCCAGCAGCACAGACAGGAATGAAAAACTGTTTTTT. The full variable domain, its missing parts supplied by reference TRBV5-1 and TRBJ1-4, is KAGVTQTPRYLIKTRGQQVTLSCSPISGHRSVSWYQQTPGQGLQFLFEYFSETQRNKGNFPGRFSGRQFSNSRSEMNVSTLELGDSALYLCASSTDRNEKLFFGSGTQLSVL.

This clone occurred a few times. The chain employs TRBV3-1 (or the pseudogene TRBV3-2) and TRBJ1-4; TRBD1 matches 9 bases. The CDR3 sequence is 14 residues long. After removal of 6 bases from V and 8 bases from J, the junction contained 7 bases not matched to a gene. Germline V gives CDR1 LGHDT, CDR2 YNNKEL (reference sequence). DNA for the CDR3: TGTGCCAGCAGTCAACAGGGGGCGGGGGAAAAACTGTTTTTT. Translating it yields CASSQQGAGEKLFF.

The chain recombines TRBV28 with TRBJ1-2, with D tentatively TRBD1 (5 bases). CDR1 is MDHEN, CDR2 SYDVKM, per germline. The CDR3 extends over 15 amino acids. Deletions cut 4 bases from V and 8 bases from J, with 20 bases between. CDR3 coding DNA: TGTGCCAGCAGTTCCTCTCCCGTGGGCGGGGACGGCTACACCTTC. Amino acids: CASSSSPVGGDGYTF.

The chain is built from TRBV12-3 or TRBV12-4 and TRBJ1-3, with TRBD1 as a possible D gene (6 bases). V was clipped by 7 bases and J by 4 bases, with 8 bases between them. The CDR3 covers 12 residues. The CDR3 nucleotides are TGTGCCAGCACCGGACAGGGAAACACCATATATTTT. The encoded protein is CASTGQGNTIYF.

V and J are TRBV10-3 and TRBJ2-4, with D uncertain. The CDR3 extends over 12 amino acids. Per the germline V gene, CDR1 is ENHRY and CDR2 is SYGVKD. Between the trimmed V and J ends, which lost 0 bases and 7 bases, there was a span of 4 bases. CDR3 region: CAISESHNIQYF. CDR3 bases: TGTGCCATCAGTGAGTCACACAACATTCAGTACTTC.

In DNA form, the CDR3 reads TGTGCCAGCAGCTTACGGGGGGCCAGCTACAATGAGCAGTTCTTC. Residues: CASSLRGASYNEQFF. This chain connects TRBV7-3 to TRBJ2-1, with a tentative D call TRBD2 (7 bases). The CDR3 spans 15 residues. CDR1 and CDR2 from the germline V gene are SGHTA and FQGTGA. V gave up 2 bases and J gave up 3 bases, with 11 bases separating them.

This chain uses TRBV2 with TRBJ1-1; D is unclear. V lost 5 bases to trimming and J lost 3 bases, with 10 bases between them. Germline V gene sequence: CDR1 SNHLY, CDR2 FYNNEI. The CDR3 is made up of 13 amino acids. Written as DNA, the CDR3 is TGTGCCAGCAGTCAAGAAGAGTACACTGAAGCTTTCTTT. Its protein is CASSQEEYTEAFF.